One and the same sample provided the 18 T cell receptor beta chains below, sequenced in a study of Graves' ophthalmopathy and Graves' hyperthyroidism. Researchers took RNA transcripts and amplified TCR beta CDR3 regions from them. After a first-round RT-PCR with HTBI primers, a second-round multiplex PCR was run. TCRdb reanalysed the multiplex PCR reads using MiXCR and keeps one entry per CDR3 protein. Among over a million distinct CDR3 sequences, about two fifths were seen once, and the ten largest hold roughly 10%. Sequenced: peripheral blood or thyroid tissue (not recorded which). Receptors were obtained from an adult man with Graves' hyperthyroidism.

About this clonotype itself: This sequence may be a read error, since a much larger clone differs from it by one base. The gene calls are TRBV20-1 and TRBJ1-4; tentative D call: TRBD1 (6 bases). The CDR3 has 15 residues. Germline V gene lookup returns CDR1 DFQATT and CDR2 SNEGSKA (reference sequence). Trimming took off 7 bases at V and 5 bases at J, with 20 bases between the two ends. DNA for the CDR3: TGCAGTGTGTCGCCCACAGGGATATCAAATGAAAAACTGTTTTTT. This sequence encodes CSVSPTGISNEKLFF.

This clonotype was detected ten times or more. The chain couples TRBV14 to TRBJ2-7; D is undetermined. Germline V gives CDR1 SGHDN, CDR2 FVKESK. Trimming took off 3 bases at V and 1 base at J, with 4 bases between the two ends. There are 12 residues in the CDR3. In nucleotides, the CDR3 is TGTGCCAGCAGCCACGGTTCCTACGAGCAGTACTTC. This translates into CASSHGSYEQYF.

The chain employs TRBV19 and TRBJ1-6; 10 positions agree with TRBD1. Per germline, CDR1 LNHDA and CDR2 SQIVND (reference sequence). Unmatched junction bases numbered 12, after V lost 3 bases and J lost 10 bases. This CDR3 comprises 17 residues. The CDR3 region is CASSIGLPGQGRSPLHF. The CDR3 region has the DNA TGTGCCAGTAGTATTGGCCTACCGGGACAGGGGAGGTCACCCCTCCACTTT.

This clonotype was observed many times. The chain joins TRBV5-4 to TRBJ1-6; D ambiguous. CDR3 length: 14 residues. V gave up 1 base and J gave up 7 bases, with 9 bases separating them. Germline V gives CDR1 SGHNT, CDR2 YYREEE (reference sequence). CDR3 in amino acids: CASSLFGVNSPLHF. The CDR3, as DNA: TGTGCCAGCAGCTTGTTCGGGGTGAATTCACCCCTCCACTTT.

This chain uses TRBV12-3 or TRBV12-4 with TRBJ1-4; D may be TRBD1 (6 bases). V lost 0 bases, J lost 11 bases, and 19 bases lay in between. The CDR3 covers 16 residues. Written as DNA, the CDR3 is TGTGCCAGCAGTTTAGCGCAGGGGTTAAGCTTCGGGAAACTGTTTTTT. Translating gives CASSLAQGLSFGKLFF.

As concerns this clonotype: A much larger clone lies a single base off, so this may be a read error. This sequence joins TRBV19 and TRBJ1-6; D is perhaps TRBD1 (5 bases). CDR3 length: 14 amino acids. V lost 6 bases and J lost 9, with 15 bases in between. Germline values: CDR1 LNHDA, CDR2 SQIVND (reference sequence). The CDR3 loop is CASRMDTHSSPLHF. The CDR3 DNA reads TGTGCCAGTAGAATGGACACTCATAGTTCACCCCTCCACTTT. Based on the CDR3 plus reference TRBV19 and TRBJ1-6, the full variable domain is DGGITQSPKYLFRKEGQNVTLSCEQNLNHDAMYWYRQDPGQGLRLIYYSQIVNDFQKGDIAEGYSVSREKKESFPLTVTSAQKNPTAFYLCASRMDTHSSPLHFGNGTRLTVT.

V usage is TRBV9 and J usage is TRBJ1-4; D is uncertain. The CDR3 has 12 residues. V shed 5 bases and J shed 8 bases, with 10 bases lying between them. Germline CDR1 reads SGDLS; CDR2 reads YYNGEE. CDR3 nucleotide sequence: TGTGCCAGCAGTGAAGTCCGGGAAAAACTGTTTTTT. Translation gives CASSEVREKLFF.

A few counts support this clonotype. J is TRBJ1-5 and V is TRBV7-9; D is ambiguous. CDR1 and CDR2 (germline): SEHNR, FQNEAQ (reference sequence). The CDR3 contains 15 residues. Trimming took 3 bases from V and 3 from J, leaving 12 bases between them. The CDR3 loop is CASSLDGLFNQPQHF. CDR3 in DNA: TGTGCCAGCAGCTTGGACGGACTATTCAATCAGCCCCAGCATTTT.

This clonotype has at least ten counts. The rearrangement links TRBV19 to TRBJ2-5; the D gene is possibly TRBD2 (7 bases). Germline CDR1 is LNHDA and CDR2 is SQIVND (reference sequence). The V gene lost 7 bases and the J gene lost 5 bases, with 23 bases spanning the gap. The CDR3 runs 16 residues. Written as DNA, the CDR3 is TGTGCCAGTAACGTCTTGGCCACGGGGGGCCCGGAGACCCAGTACTTC. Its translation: CASNVLATGGPETQYF. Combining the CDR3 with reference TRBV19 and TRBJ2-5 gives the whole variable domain DGGITQSPKYLFRKEGQNVTLSCEQNLNHDAMYWYRQDPGQGLRLIYYSQIVNDFQKGDIAEGYSVSREKKESFPLTVTSAQKNPTAFYLCASNVLATGGPETQYFGPGTRLLVL.

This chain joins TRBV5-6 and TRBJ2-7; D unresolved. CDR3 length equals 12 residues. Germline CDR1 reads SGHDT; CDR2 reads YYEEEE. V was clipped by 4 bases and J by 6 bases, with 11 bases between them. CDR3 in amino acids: CASSHASGEQYF. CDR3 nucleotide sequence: TGTGCCAGCAGCCATGCATCTGGCGAGCAGTACTTC.

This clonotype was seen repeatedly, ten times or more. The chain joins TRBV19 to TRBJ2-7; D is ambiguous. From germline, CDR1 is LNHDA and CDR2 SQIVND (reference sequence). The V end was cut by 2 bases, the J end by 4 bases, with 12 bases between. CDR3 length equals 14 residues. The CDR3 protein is CASSIRAPTYEQYF. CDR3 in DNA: TGTGCCAGTAGTATAAGGGCCCCAACTTACGAGCAGTACTTC.

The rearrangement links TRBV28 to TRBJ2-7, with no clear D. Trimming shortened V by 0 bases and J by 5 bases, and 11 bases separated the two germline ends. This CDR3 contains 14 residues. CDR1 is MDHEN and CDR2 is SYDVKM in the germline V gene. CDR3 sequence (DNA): TGTGCCAGCAGTTTATGGCTATCTACGAACGAGCAGTACTTC. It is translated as CASSLWLSTNEQYF.

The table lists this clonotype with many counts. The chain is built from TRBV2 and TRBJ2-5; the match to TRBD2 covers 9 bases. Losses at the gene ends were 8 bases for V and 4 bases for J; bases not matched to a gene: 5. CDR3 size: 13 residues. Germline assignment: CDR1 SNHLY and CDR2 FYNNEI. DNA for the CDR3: TGTGCCAGCGTCTTAGCGGGGGTAGAGACCCAGTACTTC. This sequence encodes CASVLAGVETQYF.

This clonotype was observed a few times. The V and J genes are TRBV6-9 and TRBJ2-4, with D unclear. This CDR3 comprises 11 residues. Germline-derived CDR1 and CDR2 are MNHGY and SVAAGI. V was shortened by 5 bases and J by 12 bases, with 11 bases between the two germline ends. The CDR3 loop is CASSELQNQYF. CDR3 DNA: TGTGCCAGCAGTGAACTGCAGAATCAGTACTTC.

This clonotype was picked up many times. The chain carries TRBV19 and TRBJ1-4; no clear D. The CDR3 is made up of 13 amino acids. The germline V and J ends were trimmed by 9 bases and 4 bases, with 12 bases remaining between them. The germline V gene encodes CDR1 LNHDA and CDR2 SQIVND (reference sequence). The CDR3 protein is CASARGYNEKLFF. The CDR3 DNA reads TGTGCCAGCGCTAGAGGCTATAATGAAAAACTGTTTTTT.

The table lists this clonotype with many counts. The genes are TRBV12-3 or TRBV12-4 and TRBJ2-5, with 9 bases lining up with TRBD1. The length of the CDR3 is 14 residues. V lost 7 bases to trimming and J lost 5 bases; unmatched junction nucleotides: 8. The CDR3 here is CASIQTGGRETQYF. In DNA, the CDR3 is TGTGCCAGCATCCAGACAGGGGGGAGGGAGACCCAGTACTTC.

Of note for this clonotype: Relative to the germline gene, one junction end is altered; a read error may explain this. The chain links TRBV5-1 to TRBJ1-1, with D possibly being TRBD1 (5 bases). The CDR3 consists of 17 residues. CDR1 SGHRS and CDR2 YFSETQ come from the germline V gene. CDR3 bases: TGCGCCAGCAGCTTCGGCGGGACGAACCCAGCGGGCACTGAAGCCTTCTTT. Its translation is CASSFGGTNPAGTEAFF.

This chain's CDR3 is CASSAEGLGDYEQYF. CDR3 coding DNA: TGTGCCAGCAGCGCGGAGGGTTTGGGGGACTACGAGCAGTACTTC. This chain connects TRBV5-5 to TRBJ2-7; D possibly corresponds to TRBD2 (6 bases). The CDR3 covers 15 residues. Per germline, CDR1 SGHKS and CDR2 YYEKEE (reference sequence). V was cut by 4 bases and J by 3 bases, with 17 bases left in between.